This entry lists 24 T cell receptor beta chains sequenced from one sample in a study of vaccination effects on CD4 cells after COVID-19. No antigen has been identified for these receptors. Profiling relied on immunoSEQ multiplex PCR, and the TCRdb table lists in-frame clones only, not all of them. The sample contains about 24,000 clones, around 67% of which appear only once. After expansion with viral peptide pools in the ViraFEST assay, antigen-specific CD4+ T cells were sequenced. After less than 11 days in culture, the CD4+ T cells were isolated. Vaccine administered to participants consisted of two doses of either BNT162b2 or mRNA-1273. The sample in question was CD4+ T cells from PBMCs cultured with SARS-CoV-2 spike peptides, obtained after COVID-19 vaccination. These receptors came from a human donor who received a COVID-19 vaccine.

This clone was detected only a few times. The V gene is TRBV28, the J gene TRBJ1-2; D gene ambiguous. The germline gives CDR1 MDHEN, CDR2 SYDVKM. The CDR3 covers 12 residues. The V end lost 5 bases, the J end lost 4 bases, and 8 bases lay between the germline ends. The DNA for the CDR3 is TGTGCCAGCAGTGCTCAGACCTATGGCTACACCTTC. This gives the protein CASSAQTYGYTF.

The rearrangement links TRBV18 to TRBJ1-5, with no clear D. Trimming removed 2 bases from V and 9 bases from J, with 11 bases in between. The CDR3 is 13 residues long. Germline values: CDR1 KGHSH, CDR2 LQKENI. The CDR3 is CASSPGSEGPQHF. The CDR3 region has the DNA TGTGCCAGCTCACCAGGTTCGGAGGGGCCCCAGCATTTT.

This chain connects TRBV6-4 to TRBJ2-3, with 9 positions matching TRBD2. Trimming cost V 3 bases and J 2 bases; bases outside gene matches: 0. The CDR3 totals 14 residues. CDR1 is MRHNA, CDR2 SNTAGT, per germline. CDR3 nucleotide sequence: TGTGCCAGCAGTGAGGGACTAGCCACAGATACGCAGTATTTT. Protein product: CASSEGLATDTQYF.

This chain connects TRBV19 to TRBJ2-7; TRBD1 matches 7 bases. V was pared by 4 bases and J by 2 bases, with 5 bases of the junction left unmatched. CDR1 is LNHDA and CDR2 is SQIVND in the germline V gene (reference sequence). This CDR3 has 14 amino acids. The CDR3 region is CASSTGGSPYEQYF. Written as DNA, the CDR3 is TGTGCCAGTAGTACAGGGGGTTCCCCCTACGAGCAGTACTTC.

The rearrangement uses TRBV27 and TRBJ1-2, with D hard to call. Trimming cost V 2 bases and J 4 bases, with 20 bases left between them. Per the germline V gene, CDR1 is MNHEY and CDR2 is SMNVEV (reference sequence). The length of the CDR3 is 17 residues. DNA of the CDR3: TGTGCCAGCAGTTTAAAACCCCCCACGGCGAGCCGCTATGGCTACACCTTC. Amino acids: CASSLKPPTASRYGYTF.

This sequence joins TRBV2 and TRBJ2-7; no clear D gene. The CDR3 has 12 amino acids. V lost 6 bases and J lost 1, with 7 bases in between. Germline lookup yields CDR1 SNHLY and CDR2 FYNNEI. CDR3 residues: CASRGGSYEQYF. The CDR3 nucleotides are TGTGCCAGCAGGGGTGGGTCCTACGAGCAGTACTTC.

The rearrangement joins TRBV5-1 to TRBJ1-1, with 7 bases aligning to TRBD1. The CDR3 length is 13 residues. Germline CDR1 and CDR2: SGHRS and YFSETQ. Losses at the gene ends were 1 base for V and 8 bases for J; bases not matched to a gene: 5. CDR3 nucleotides: TGCGCCAGCAGCTTGAGACAGGGCTTCGAAGCTTTCTTT. Encoded protein: CASSLRQGFEAFF.

This chain links TRBV2 with TRBJ2-3; D might be TRBD2 (6 bases). Germline V gene data show CDR1 as SNHLY and CDR2 as FYNNEI. CDR3 size: 15 residues. The V gene lost 8 bases and the J gene lost 3 bases, with 18 bases spanning the gap. The CDR3: CASSVKAGRTDTQYF. In nucleotides, the CDR3 is TGTGCCAGCTCGGTTAAAGCGGGTAGGACAGATACGCAGTATTTT.

The chain is built from TRBV24-1 and TRBJ2-5, with TRBD1 matching 8 bases. From germline, CDR1 is KGHDR and CDR2 SFDVKD. The CDR3 covers 18 residues. V lost 4 bases and J lost 0; bases outside the gene matches: 12. The DNA of the CDR3 is TGTGCCACCAGTGACCACCCTGGGACAGGCCCACACCAAGAGACCCAGTACTTC. The encoded protein is CATSDHPGTGPHQETQYF.

There are a few counts of this clone. The chain uses TRBV6-5 and TRBJ1-4; tentatively, D is TRBD1 (5 bases). Trimming cost V 8 bases and J 0 bases, with 13 bases left between them. CDR3 length: 15 amino acids. The germline V gene has CDR1 MNHEY and CDR2 SVGAGI. CDR3 region: CASWGRDATNEKLFF. As DNA, the CDR3 is TGTGCCAGCTGGGGCAGGGACGCAACTAATGAAAAACTGTTTTTT.

This clone was recorded only once. The chain carries TRBV4-2 and TRBJ2-1; no definite D call. Trimming shortened V by 4 bases and J by 0 bases, and 10 bases separated the two germline ends. CDR3 size: 15 residues. Germline CDR1 is LGHNA and CDR2 is YNFKEQ. The DNA for the CDR3 is TGTGCCAGCAGCCCCAGTCTGGTCTCCTACAATGAGCAGTTCTTC. Amino acid sequence: CASSPSLVSYNEQFF.

The chain joins TRBV7-9 to TRBJ1-1; 7 bases fit TRBD1. The CDR3 sequence is 15 residues long. Trimming took 2 bases from V and 2 from J; bases not matched to a gene: 5. CDR1 SEHNR and CDR2 FQNEAQ come from the germline V gene (reference sequence). This CDR3 reads CASSLLGTANTEAFF. DNA of the CDR3: TGTGCCAGCAGCTTACTAGGGACAGCAAACACTGAAGCTTTCTTT. The whole variable domain, filled in from reference TRBV7-9 and TRBJ1-1, reads DTGVSQNPRHKITKRGQNVTFRCDPISEHNRLYWYRQTLGQGPEFLTYFQNEAQLEKSRLLSDRFSAERPKGSFSTLEIQRTEQGDSAMYLCASSLLGTANTEAFFGQGTRLTVV.

This clone has just a few counts. The chain recombines TRBV20-1 with TRBJ1-2; D ambiguous. CDR3 length equals 13 residues. The germline V gene has CDR1 DFQATT and CDR2 SNEGSKA (reference sequence). The V end was cut by 3 bases, the J end by 5 bases, with 13 bases between. The CDR3 protein is CSASHPGIYGYTF. The CDR3 DNA follows: TGCAGTGCTAGTCATCCAGGAATTTATGGCTACACCTTC.

This clone was counted between two and nine times. V gene TRBV6-5 combines with J gene TRBJ1-4, with TRBD1 identical over 10 bases. The V gene end was trimmed by 5 bases and the J gene end by 7 bases; junction bases not matched to a gene: 4. The CDR3 is 14 amino acids. CDR1 and CDR2 from the germline V gene are MNHEY and SVGAGI. The CDR3: CASSRQGAGEKLFF. The CDR3 bases are TGTGCCAGCAGTAGACAGGGGGCGGGTGAAAAACTGTTTTTT.

The chain couples TRBV29-1 to TRBJ2-2, with D perhaps TRBD1 or TRBD2 (6 bases each). The CDR3 consists of 14 residues. Germline V gene lookup returns CDR1 SQVTM and CDR2 ANQGSEA. Trimming removed 6 bases at V and 7 bases at J, with 18 bases between. The CDR3 DNA reads as TGCAGCGTAGCTATACAGGGAGGAGGCGGGGAGCTGTTTTTT. This translates into CSVAIQGGGGELFF.

This sequence joins TRBV7-9 and TRBJ2-1, with no clear D. V lost 2 bases and J lost 6, with 2 bases in between. This CDR3 is built from 11 residues. CDR1 is SEHNR and CDR2 is FQNEAQ in the germline V gene (reference sequence). Here the CDR3 DNA reads TGTGCCAGCAGCTTAACCAATGAGCAGTTCTTC. Protein product: CASSLTNEQFF.

The CDR3 region is CASSTKGTKNIQYF. The CDR3 DNA reads TGCGCCAGCAGCACAAAAGGGACCAAAAACATTCAGTACTTC. V usage is TRBV23-1 and J usage is TRBJ2-4; D gene uncertain. TRBV23-1 is designated an ORF whose function remains uncertain. The V gene lost 6 bases and the J gene lost 2 bases, with 11 bases spanning the gap. This CDR3 has 14 residues.

The chain combines TRBV7-8 with TRBJ2-3, with TRBD2 matching over 7 bases. V lost 2 bases and J lost 0; bases outside the gene matches: 8. Germline V lookup: CDR1 SGHVS, CDR2 FQNEAQ. The CDR3 extends over 17 amino acids. CDR3 protein: CASSLRTSGRSTDTQYF. The DNA of the CDR3 is TGTGCCAGCAGCTTAAGGACTAGTGGGCGAAGCACAGATACGCAGTATTTT.

As DNA, the CDR3 is TGTGCCAGCTCACCATACCGAAAAGAGACCCAGTACTTC. Its protein product is CASSPYRKETQYF. This chain links TRBV18 with TRBJ2-5; D is ambiguous. Per the germline V gene, CDR1 is KGHSH and CDR2 is LQKENI. The V end was cut by 2 bases, the J end by 3 bases, with 7 bases between. The CDR3 spans 13 residues.

This chain connects TRBV6-2 or TRBV6-3 to TRBJ2-5, with 8 bases aligning to TRBD1. The CDR3 is made up of 13 amino acids. The J segment lost 9 bases and the V segment lost 5 bases, leaving 8 bases of the junction unmatched. Germline CDR1 is MNHEY and CDR2 is SVGEGT. The CDR3 spells CASSHGQGRAQYF. The CDR3 nucleotides are TGTGCCAGCAGTCACGGACAGGGTAGGGCCCAGTACTTC.

The chain has TRBV20-1 and TRBJ2-5; D tentatively reads TRBD1 or TRBD2 (7 bases each). This CDR3 has 19 amino acids. The germline V gene has CDR1 DFQATT and CDR2 SNEGSKA (reference sequence). Trimming left V 3 bases short and J 2 bases short, with 28 bases between. The CDR3 sequence: CSASSWDQGGTASQETQYF. CDR3 nucleotides: TGCAGTGCTAGTTCTTGGGACCAGGGGGGGACAGCCTCGCAAGAGACCCAGTACTTC.

The rearrangement links TRBV10-3 to TRBJ1-1; tentative D call: TRBD1 (5 bases). CDR3 length: 13 amino acids. The V end was cut by 6 bases, the J end by 3 bases, with 11 bases between. Germline V gene sequence: CDR1 ENHRY, CDR2 SYGVKD. CDR3 coding DNA: TGTGCCATCAGAAGCAGGGAGGACACTGAAGCTTTCTTT. Amino acids: CAIRSREDTEAFF.

CDR3 sequence (DNA): TGTGCCATCAGGGACGAGGGTAGCGGAGGCCGAGGTGAGCAGTTCTTC. Amino acids: CAIRDEGSGGRGEQFF. The V and J genes are TRBV10-3 and TRBJ2-1, with D possibly TRBD2 on 6 matching bases. The germline CDR1 and CDR2 sequences are ENHRY and SYGVKD. Deletions cut 6 bases from V and 9 bases from J, with 24 bases between. The CDR3 extends over 16 amino acids.

This sequence joins TRBV14 and TRBJ1-2, with 8 bases matching TRBD1. Germline CDR1 is SGHDN and CDR2 is FVKESK. The CDR3 loop spans 14 amino acids. The ends lost 3 bases at V and 9 bases at J; junction bases unmatched: 9. The CDR3 DNA is TGTGCCAGCAGCCAGCATCCCCGGACAGGGAGCTACACCTTC. This sequence encodes CASSQHPRTGSYTF.